The source of this T cell receptor (beta chain) is a study of shared clonotypes between healthy human individuals. V lost 0 bases, J lost 6 bases, and 6 bases lay in between. CDR1 is SEHNR and CDR2 is FQNEAQ in the germline V gene (reference sequence). The CDR3 is made up of 12 amino acids. Sequencing was performed with immunoSEQ multiplex PCR; in TCRdb, only in-frame clones are kept and a portion is missing. The sample consists of 450,000 to 600,000 clones, 79% of them appearing once. Material: PBMCs. The sequence came from a middle-aged woman in good health. Some clones in this sample may be carry-over from other donors' samples. The chain joins TRBV7-9 to TRBJ2-7; no definite D call. DNA of the CDR3: TGTGCCAGCAGCTTAGCGCTCGGCGAGCAGTACTTC. This codes for CASSLALGEQYF.